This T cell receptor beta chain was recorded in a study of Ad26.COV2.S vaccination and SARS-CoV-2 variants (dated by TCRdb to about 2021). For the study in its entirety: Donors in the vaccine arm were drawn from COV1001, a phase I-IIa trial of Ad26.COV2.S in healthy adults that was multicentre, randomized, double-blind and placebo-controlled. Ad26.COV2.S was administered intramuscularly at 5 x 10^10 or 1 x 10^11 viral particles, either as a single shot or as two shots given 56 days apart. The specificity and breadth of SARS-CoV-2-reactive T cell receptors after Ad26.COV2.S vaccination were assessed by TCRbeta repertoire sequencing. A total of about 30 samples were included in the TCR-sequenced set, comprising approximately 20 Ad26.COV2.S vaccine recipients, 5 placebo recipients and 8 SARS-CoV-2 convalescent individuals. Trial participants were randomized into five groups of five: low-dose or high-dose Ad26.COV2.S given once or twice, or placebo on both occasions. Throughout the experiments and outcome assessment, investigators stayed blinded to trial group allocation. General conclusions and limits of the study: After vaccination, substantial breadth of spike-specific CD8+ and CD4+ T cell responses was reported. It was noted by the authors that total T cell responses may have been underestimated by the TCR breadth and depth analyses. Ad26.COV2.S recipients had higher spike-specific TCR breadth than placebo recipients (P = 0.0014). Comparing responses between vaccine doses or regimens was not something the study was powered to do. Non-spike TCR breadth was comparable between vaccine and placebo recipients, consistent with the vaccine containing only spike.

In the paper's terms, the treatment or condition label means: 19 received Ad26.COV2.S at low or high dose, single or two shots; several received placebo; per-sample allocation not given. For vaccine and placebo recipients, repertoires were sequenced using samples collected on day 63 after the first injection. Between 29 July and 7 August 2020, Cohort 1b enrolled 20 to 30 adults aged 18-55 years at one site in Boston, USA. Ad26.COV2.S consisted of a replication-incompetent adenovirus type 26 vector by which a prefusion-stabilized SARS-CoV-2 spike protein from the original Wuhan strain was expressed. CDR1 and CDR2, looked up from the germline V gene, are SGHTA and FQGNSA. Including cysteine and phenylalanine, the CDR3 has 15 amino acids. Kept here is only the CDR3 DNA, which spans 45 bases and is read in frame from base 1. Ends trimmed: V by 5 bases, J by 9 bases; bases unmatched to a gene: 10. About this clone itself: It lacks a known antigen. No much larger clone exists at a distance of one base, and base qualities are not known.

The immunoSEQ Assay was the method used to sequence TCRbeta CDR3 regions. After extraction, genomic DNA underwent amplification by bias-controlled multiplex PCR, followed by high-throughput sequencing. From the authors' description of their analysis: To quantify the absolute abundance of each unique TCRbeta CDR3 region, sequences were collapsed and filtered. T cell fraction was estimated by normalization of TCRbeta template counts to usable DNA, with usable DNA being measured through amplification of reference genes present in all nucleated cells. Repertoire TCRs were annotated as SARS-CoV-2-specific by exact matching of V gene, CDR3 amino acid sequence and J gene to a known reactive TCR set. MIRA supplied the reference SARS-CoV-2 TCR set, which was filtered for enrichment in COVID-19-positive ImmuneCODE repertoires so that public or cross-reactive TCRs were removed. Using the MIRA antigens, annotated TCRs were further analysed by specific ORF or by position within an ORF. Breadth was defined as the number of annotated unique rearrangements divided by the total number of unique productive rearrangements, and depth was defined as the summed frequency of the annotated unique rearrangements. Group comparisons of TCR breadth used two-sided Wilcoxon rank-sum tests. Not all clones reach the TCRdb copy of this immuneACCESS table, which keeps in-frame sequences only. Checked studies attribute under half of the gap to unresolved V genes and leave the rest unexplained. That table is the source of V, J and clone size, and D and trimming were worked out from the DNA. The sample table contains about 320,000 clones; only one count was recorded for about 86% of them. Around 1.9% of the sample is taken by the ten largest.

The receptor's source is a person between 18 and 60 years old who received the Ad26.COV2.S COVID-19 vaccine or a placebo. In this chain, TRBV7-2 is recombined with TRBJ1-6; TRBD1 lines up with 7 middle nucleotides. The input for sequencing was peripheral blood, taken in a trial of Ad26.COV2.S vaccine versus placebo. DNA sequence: TGTGCCAGCAGCCAAAAAGGGGGCGGGGGTTCACCCCTCCACTTT. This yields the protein CASSQKGGGGSPLHF.